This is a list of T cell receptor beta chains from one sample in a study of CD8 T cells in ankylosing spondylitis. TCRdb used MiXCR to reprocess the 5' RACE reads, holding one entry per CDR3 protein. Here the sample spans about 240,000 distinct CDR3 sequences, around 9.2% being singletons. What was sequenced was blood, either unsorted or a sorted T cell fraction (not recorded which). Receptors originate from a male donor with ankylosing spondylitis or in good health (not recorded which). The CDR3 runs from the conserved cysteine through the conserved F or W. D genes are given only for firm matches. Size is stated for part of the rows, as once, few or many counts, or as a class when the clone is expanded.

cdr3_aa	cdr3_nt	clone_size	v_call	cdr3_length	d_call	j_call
CSARQGANYGYTF	TGCAGTGCTAGGCAGGGCGCTAACTATGGCTACACCTTC	many	TRBV20-1	13	.	TRBJ1-2
CSARDGGTHYEQYF	TGCAGTGCTAGAGATGGAGGCACCCATTACGAGCAGTACTTC	medium-sized	TRBV20-1	14	.	TRBJ2-7
CASSDTPSSYNEQFF	TGTGCCAGCAGTGACACCCCGAGCTCCTACAATGAGCAGTTCTTC	many	TRBV12-3/TRBV12-4	15	.	TRBJ2-1
CASSLMATQETQYF	TGTGCCAGCAGCTTAATGGCAACTCAAGAGACCCAGTACTTC	many	TRBV7-2	14	.	TRBJ2-5
CASSQRSGSSTDTQYF	TGTGCCAGCAGCCAAAGATCGGGGTCTAGCACAGATACGCAGTATTTT	few	TRBV7-8	16	.	TRBJ2-3
CSARFGTSGMGEQFF	TGCAGTGCTAGATTTGGGACTAGCGGAATGGGAGAGCAGTTCTTC	many	TRBV20-1	15	TRBD2	TRBJ2-1
CASSLNRRYEQYF	TGTGCCAGCAGCTTAAACAGGCGATACGAGCAGTACTTC	many	TRBV7-2	13	.	TRBJ2-7
CASSVARDPSSQAFF	TGTGCCAGCAGCGTAGCCCGTGACCCTTCTTCCCAAGCTTTCTTT	many	TRBV9	15	.	TRBJ1-1
CSGTGAGASSYNEQFF	TGCAGTGGGACGGGGGCGGGTGCCAGCTCCTACAATGAGCAGTTCTTC	.	TRBV20-1	16	.	TRBJ2-1
CASSLEAGETQYF	TGCGCCAGCAGCTTGGAGGCGGGCGAGACCCAGTACTTC	many	TRBV5-1	13	.	TRBJ2-5
CASSQDVRLTYEQYF	TGCGCCAGCAGCCAAGATGTAAGACTAACCTACGAGCAGTACTTC	many	TRBV4-3	15	.	TRBJ2-7
CASSEGTGGQPQHF	TGCGCCAGCAGCGAGGGGACAGGGGGTCAGCCCCAGCATTTT	few	TRBV5-1	14	TRBD1	TRBJ1-5
CASSSIRDRNTGELFF	TGTGCCAGCAGCTCGATCCGGGACAGGAACACCGGGGAGCTGTTTTTT	many	TRBV7-9	16	TRBD1	TRBJ2-2
CSASLAGASYNEQFF	TGCAGTGCTAGTCTAGCGGGGGCCAGCTACAATGAGCAGTTCTTC	many	TRBV20-1	15	TRBD2	TRBJ2-1
CASSATTGTATGELFF	TGTGCCAGCAGCGCCACCACCGGGACTGCAACCGGGGAGCTGTTTTTT	many	TRBV9	16	.	TRBJ2-2
CASRYGTGRLATEAFF	TGTGCCAGCAGGTACGGGACAGGGAGGTTGGCCACTGAAGCTTTCTTT	many	TRBV12-3/TRBV12-4	16	TRBD1	TRBJ1-1
CASSSFRSAWKQYF	TGTGCCAGCAGCTCCTTCCGTTCAGCCTGGAAACAGTACTTC	.	TRBV7-6	14	.	TRBJ2-7
CASSSLGRSQYF	TGTGCCAGCAGCTCCTTGGGAAGGTCCCAGTACTTC	.	TRBV7-2	12	.	TRBJ2-5
CSATPQGNEQFF	TGCAGTGCTACCCCACAGGGCAATGAGCAGTTCTTC	few	TRBV20-1	12	.	TRBJ2-1
CASSVGLAENTGELFF	TGTGCCAGCAGCGTGGGACTAGCGGAGAACACCGGGGAGCTGTTTTTT	.	TRBV7-9	16	TRBD2	TRBJ2-2
CSATGGEQYF	TGCAGTGCTACTGGGGGCGAGCAGTACTTC	many	TRBV20-1	10	.	TRBJ2-7
CASSARGTGTPGELFF	TGTGCCAGCAGCGCGAGAGGAACAGGCACGCCCGGGGAGCTGTTTTTT	many	TRBV9	16	.	TRBJ2-2
CAWMRGSYGYTF	TGTGCCTGGATGAGGGGAAGCTATGGCTACACCTTC	many	TRBV30	12	.	TRBJ1-2
CASSSRTSGVSYNEQFF	TGTGCCAGCAGCTCGAGAACAAGCGGGGTCTCCTACAATGAGCAGTTCTTC	few	TRBV7-2	17	TRBD2	TRBJ2-1
CASSLKTGPPLYEQYF	TGTGCCAGCAGCTTAAAAACGGGACCCCCTCTCTACGAGCAGTACTTC	.	TRBV5-4	16	.	TRBJ2-7
CASSLVPGNYEQYF	TGCGCCAGCAGCTTGGTTCCGGGAAACTACGAGCAGTACTTC	many	TRBV5-1	14	.	TRBJ2-7
CASSYSPLTRRKANYGYTF	TGTGCCAGCAGTTACTCCCCACTCACCCGGAGGAAAGCTAACTATGGCTACACCTTC	many	TRBV6-5	19	.	TRBJ1-2
CSVLAGRAYEQYF	TGCAGCGTCCTAGCGGGGCGGGCCTACGAGCAGTACTTC	few	TRBV29-1	13	TRBD2	TRBJ2-7
CASSQQGRLRDGYTF	TGCGCCAGCAGCCAACAAGGTCGGTTAAGGGATGGCTACACCTTC	few	TRBV4-3	15	.	TRBJ1-2
CASSRKTGLNTEAFF	TGTGCCAGCAGTCGAAAGACGGGTTTGAACACTGAAGCTTTCTTT	few	TRBV6-1	15	.	TRBJ1-1
CSVETPTDTQYF	TGCAGCGTTGAGACTCCCACAGATACGCAGTATTTT	many	TRBV29-1	12	.	TRBJ2-3
CASNPYQADTQYF	TGTGCCAGCAATCCCTACCAGGCAGATACGCAGTATTTT	many	TRBV6-6	13	.	TRBJ2-3
CASSPPNPRGTQYF	TGTGCCAGCAGCCCACCTAACCCTAGGGGGACCCAGTACTTC	many	TRBV7-2	14	.	TRBJ2-5
CSALTSGRSYEQYF	TGCAGTGCCCTGACTAGCGGCCGCTCCTACGAGCAGTACTTC	many	TRBV20-1	14	TRBD2	TRBJ2-7
CASRPRQGAHIQYF	TGTGCCAGCAGGCCCAGACAGGGGGCCCACATTCAGTACTTC	.	TRBV12-3/TRBV12-4	14	TRBD1	TRBJ2-4
CASSVEGGQGGNEQFF	TGTGCCAGCAGCGTAGAGGGAGGACAGGGGGGAAATGAGCAGTTCTTC	many	TRBV9	16	TRBD1	TRBJ2-1
CASSEGGRSSGELFF	TGTGCCAGCAGTGAGGGGGGGCGATCCTCCGGGGAGCTGTTTTTT	many	TRBV6-4	15	.	TRBJ2-2
CSASNLAGDLDTQYF	TGCAGTGCCAGCAACCTAGCGGGGGATTTAGATACGCAGTATTTT	many	TRBV20-1	15	TRBD2	TRBJ2-3
CSVVAGGNEQYF	TGCAGCGTTGTAGCGGGAGGCAACGAGCAGTACTTC	many	TRBV29-1	12	TRBD2	TRBJ2-7
CASSSPGNEQFF	TGTGCCAGCAGTTCACCGGGAAATGAGCAGTTCTTC	many	TRBV12-3/TRBV12-4	12	.	TRBJ2-1
CSARTGYDQPQHF	TGCAGTGCTAGAACAGGGTATGATCAGCCCCAGCATTTT	many	TRBV20-1	13	.	TRBJ1-5
CATSSLRVAFF	TGTGCCACCAGCAGCCTTAGGGTGGCTTTCTTT	many	TRBV15	11	.	TRBJ1-1
CASSPRWPGSFSGANVLTF	TGTGCCAGCAGTCCCCGCTGGCCGGGATCCTTTTCTGGGGCCAACGTCCTGACTTTC	many	TRBV2	19	.	TRBJ2-6
CASSQGQGYTF	TGTGCCAGCAGCCAGGGACAAGGCTACACCTTC	few	TRBV3-1	11	.	TRBJ1-2
CSAGGQVTKNIQYF	TGCAGTGCTGGGGGACAGGTTACAAAAAACATTCAGTACTTC	many	TRBV20-1	14	TRBD1	TRBJ2-4
CASSLGSRGNSPLHF	TGTGCCAGCAGTTTGGGCAGTAGGGGAAATTCACCCCTCCACTTT	.	TRBV27	15	.	TRBJ1-6
CASSSRLNYGYTF	TGCGCCAGCAGCAGTCGTCTAAACTATGGCTACACCTTC	many	TRBV5-1	13	.	TRBJ1-2
CASSFPYDSYNEQFF	TGCGCCAGCAGCTTCCCCTACGACTCCTACAATGAGCAGTTCTTC	many	TRBV5-1	15	.	TRBJ2-1
CASSLGRINQPQHF	TGTGCCAGCAGTTTAGGGCGGATCAATCAGCCCCAGCATTTT	many	TRBV12-3/TRBV12-4	14	.	TRBJ1-5
CASRALAGGPDTQYF	TGTGCCAGCAGGGCACTAGCGGGAGGCCCAGATACGCAGTATTTT	many	TRBV7-9	15	TRBD2	TRBJ2-3